Listed here are 9 T cell receptor beta chains from one sample, sequenced in a study of post-analysis software for immune sequencing data. Study findings and constraints: Controls showed lower frequencies than patients for 4 or 5 TRBV segments, and TRBV5-6, TRBV5-1 and TRBV20-1 were among these.

cDNA libraries of TCR beta carried unique molecular identifiers. TCRdb independently ran MiXCR on the PCR reads; one entry per CDR3 protein. The sample lists around 700,000 distinct CDR3 sequences, about 60% occurring once. No cognate antigen is known for these TCRs. Sequenced material: blood. The receptors derive from a girl aged 2 to 10 with multiple sclerosis.

Of note for this clonotype: One end of the junction fails to match germline, which may point to a read error. The chain combines TRBV20-1 with TRBJ2-1; 10 positions agree with TRBD2. Germline V gene lookup returns CDR1 DFQATT and CDR2 SNEGSKA (reference sequence). The CDR3 is made up of 18 amino acids. DNA for the CDR3: TGCAGTACTAGAGATCGGCTAGCGGGAGCCTCCGGGGCTACTCAGCAGTTCTTC. Translating gives CSTRDRLAGASGATQQFF.

The chain employs TRBV5-1 and TRBJ1-1; D gene uncertain. Germline V gene data show CDR1 as SGHRS and CDR2 as YFSETQ. The germline V and J ends were trimmed by 0 bases and 6 bases, with 9 bases remaining between them. The CDR3 extends over 13 amino acids. The CDR3 DNA sequence: TGCGCCAGCAGCTTGGCCGAGTACCCTGAAGCTTTCTTT. It yields the protein CASSLAEYPEAFF.

The chain uses TRBV12-3 or TRBV12-4 and TRBJ2-7; unclear D gene. The CDR3 extends over 13 amino acids. V lost 8 bases and J 0 bases, leaving 11 bases between the germline ends. Here the CDR3 reads CASRVTSSYEQYF. Here the CDR3 DNA reads TGTGCCAGCCGGGTGACCAGCTCCTACGAGCAGTACTTC.

The rearrangement links TRBV27 to TRBJ2-1, with 16 bases that match TRBD2. CDR3 length: 18 amino acids. Trimming removed 2 bases from V and 13 bases from J; junction bases left unmatched: 14. Germline lookup yields CDR1 MNHEY and CDR2 SMNVEV (reference sequence). CDR3 sequence (DNA): TGTGCCAGCAGTTTAATGGGACTAGCGGGAGGGCCCCGACGAGACCAGTTCTTC. Its translation is CASSLMGLAGGPRRDQFF.

The gene calls are TRBV10-3 and TRBJ1-6; the D gene is possibly TRBD1 (6 bases). V was shortened by 3 bases and J by 8 bases, with 17 bases between the two germline ends. The CDR3 has 16 residues. Germline values: CDR1 ENHRY, CDR2 SYGVKD. The CDR3 spells CAISDFRGVGYSPLHF. The DNA for the CDR3 is TGTGCCATCAGTGATTTCAGGGGCGTTGGGTATTCACCCCTCCACTTT.

The V gene is TRBV11-2, the J gene TRBJ2-3; D is ambiguous. CDR3 length: 17 residues. CDR1 and CDR2 from the germline V gene are SGHAT and FQNNGV. V lost 2 bases, J lost 0 bases, and 15 bases lay in between. The CDR3 protein is CASSLPWLNPSTDTQYF. CDR3 nucleotide sequence: TGTGCCAGCAGCTTACCGTGGCTGAACCCTAGCACAGATACGCAGTATTTT.

In its sample, this clonotype was seen a few times. A read error may produce the germline difference seen at one junction end. The rearrangement links TRBV5-1 to TRBJ1-1; TRBD1 agrees at 7 bases. The CDR3 is made up of 14 amino acids. CDR1 SGHRS and CDR2 YFSETQ come from the germline V gene. The CDR3 nucleotides read TGTGCCAGCAGCACCGGGACAGTGAACACTGAAGCTTTCTTT. The encoded protein is CASSTGTVNTEAFF.

This clonotype was recorded only once. The J gene is TRBJ1-1, the V gene TRBV10-3, with 10 bases matching TRBD1. The ends lost 7 bases at V and 1 base at J; junction bases unmatched: 9. CDR1 and CDR2 (germline): ENHRY, SYGVKD. CDR3 size: 16 residues. The CDR3 loop reads CAITTGTGDQNTEAFF. The CDR3 DNA reads TGTGCCATCACCACAGGGACAGGGGATCAGAACACTGAAGCTTTCTTT.

CDR3 nucleotide sequence: TGTGCCAGCAGCTTAGTGACGGACAGCTCCTACAATGAGCAGTTCTTC. Translating it yields CASSLVTDSSYNEQFF. This chain links TRBV7-2 with TRBJ2-1, with D perhaps TRBD1 (6 bases). The V gene lost 1 base and the J gene lost 0 bases, with 10 bases spanning the gap. Germline lookup yields CDR1 SGHTA and CDR2 FQGNSA. The CDR3 totals 16 residues.